This T cell receptor beta chain was identified during a study of cytomegalovirus exposure and HLA in healthy donors (dated 2017 in TCRdb). With respect to the entire study: According to an earlier analysis of several hundred of the donors, about 179 million T cells yielded over 90 million unique TCR beta sequences and roughly 280 Gb of sequence data. Roughly 300 gigabases of sequencing data and some 85 million unique TCR sequences were included in an early release covering roughly 600 HLA-typed donors. The genetic ancestry cluster associated with self-reported Caucasian donors included about four fifths of the 398 genotyped donors. The study aimed to test whether cataloging public T cell receptors could reveal signatures of past pathogen exposure. The study profiled the T cell repertoires of around 700 subjects by immunosequencing and related them to cytomegalovirus serostatus. A separate validation cohort of roughly 110 different subjects was used in addition to the approximately 610-subject first cohort. The study combined high-throughput TCR immunosequencing, statistical association of individual TCRs with disease status, and machine learning to predict cytomegalovirus infection status. To study patterns of TCR occurrence, a later analysis re-analyzed previously published TCR beta repertoires from 650 to 750 donors and added high-resolution HLA genotyping. Rather than drawing on any new phenotypic data, the later analysis identified candidate immune exposures from TCR beta sequences and the way those sequences occurred across donors. To decide whether each TCR beta V gene segment behaved as functional or pseudogenic, an earlier analysis of approximately 590 of the donors relied on high-throughput TCR beta sequencing. Donor age, sex, ethnicity and CMV serostatus were collected together with the repertoire data. A later genetic analysis used genome-wide SNP genotypes for about 65% of the roughly 700 donors, treating that subset as a discovery cohort. All discovery cohort repertoires had been generated using a single sequencing platform. Class I and class II HLA loci were covered by the typing at four-digit resolution. The number of typed donors differed by locus: roughly 620-640 for A, B, C, DRB1 and DQB1; approximately 530 for DQA1; approximately 600 for DPA1; and 400 to 480 for DPB1. Roughly five DR-DQ haplotypes were handled as single units for association and clustering, since linkage in the cohort was strong. Among some 410 genotyped donors of the cohort, an average of around 240,000 unique TCR beta nucleotide sequences were sequenced per donor, around 20% of them non-productive. What the study reported, not specific to this receptor: Only TCR beta chains were sequenced in this cohort, and the absence of alpha or paired-chain data limited detectable features. About 17 rarely observed V segments, including chromosome 9 orphons, were excluded from the earlier analysis of 550 to 700 of the donors because counts were too low. A few of the identified cytomegalovirus-associated TCR beta chains were confirmed in vitro to be specific for cytomegalovirus antigens. A later genetic analysis associated a missense DCLRE1C variant with V-gene and J-gene trimming of TCR beta chains, and an independent cohort replicated the association. A further reported finding was that TCR beta sequences accurately predicted the HLA-A and HLA-B alleles for most subjects in the first cohort. Correlated functional status among segregating V segments might reflect linkage disequilibrium, but an unknown experimental factor could not be ruled out. In a later genetic analysis, fewer N-insertions in productive TCRs were reported among donors in an Asian-associated ancestry cluster than the 666-donor mean. The authors suggested that the approach could potentially be generalized to other disease states and immunological phenotypes. Compared with equally common non-associated chains, HLA-associated TCR beta chains in a later analysis were more clonally expanded and had lower generation probabilities. When HLA alleles, especially DR and DQ, strongly co-occurred, TCR associations were difficult to assign to individual alleles. In a later analysis, the rate of TCR association differed among HLA loci, with DRB1 alleles having the most associated TCRs and HLA-C alleles having the fewest. An earlier analysis of around 500 of the donors showed that most TCR beta V segments appeared in productive rearrangements either about 90% or about 30% of the time, which broadly matched IMGT annotations. In the study, about 150 TCR beta chains were listed as associated with cytomegalovirus. Roughly uniform sequencing depth across donors was assumed in presence/absence analyses, although this assumption may not hold. Cytomegalovirus status was reported to be diagnosed by the classifier with high specificity and sensitivity in both the original and validation cohorts. Some IMGT-functional V segments, including TRBV6-2 and TRBV6-3, could not be told apart with the 87-base-pair reads, so those segments were excluded. Most TCR sequences were observed very rarely across donors, whereas some public TCRs were present in many individuals. At a false discovery rate of 0.05, a later analysis linked under 20,000 TCR beta sequences to specific HLA alleles. Immune exposure information for the cohort was limited to CMV serostatus. A later analysis found that most CMV-associated TCR beta chains appeared HLA-restricted, with HLA associations seemingly driven largely by CMV exposure. Several of the top co-occurrence clusters appeared to be linked to parvovirus B19, influenza, CMV and Epstein-Barr virus, according to a later analysis. The sequencing pipeline was judged likely to have produced a cluster of highly shared sequence variants as a technical artifact. HLA typing was unavailable for some donors at each locus, so association tests used only the typed subset.

To prepare the library, the immunoSEQ multiplex PCR assay was applied. A mixture of 60 forward primers for TCR Vbeta segments and 13 reverse primers for TCR Jbeta segments was used in the multiplex PCR. The CDR3 region of rearranged TCR beta genes was amplified from genomic DNA by a multiplex PCR assay. Amplified TCR beta libraries were sequenced as 87-base-pair reads on the Illumina HiSeq System. Concerning the study's data processing: A later analysis counted some 74 million unique TCR beta chains across the approximately 700 repertoires, and roughly 11 million of these chains were shared by at least two donors. To remove PCR and sequencing errors, raw reads were error-corrected and collapsed into unique sequences using a nearest-neighbor algorithm that merged closely related sequences. CDR3 sequences were aligned to IMGT reference sequences to assign V, D and J gene segments. For a sequence to be retained, a match of at least six nucleotides was required to both a V gene segment and a J gene segment. A rearrangement counted as productive if the CDR3 had no stop codons and remained in frame with V and J, and every other rearrangement counted as non-productive. CDR3 was defined according to IMGT convention as the region running from the second conserved V-encoded cysteine to the conserved J-encoded phenylalanine. In an earlier analysis of some 550 of the donors, sequences lacking an unambiguous match to a single V gene segment were excluded. An earlier analysis of just under 600 of the donors called V segments functional above 56.7% productive rearrangements and segregating when the between-donor standard deviation exceeded 5%. To diagnose cytomegalovirus status from the catalog of TCR beta chain sequences, a statistical classification framework was built. In a later analysis, V and J genes were assigned by comparing TCR nucleotide sequences against IMGT/GENE-DB human TR gene sequences. In a later analysis, CDR3 sequences and most-parsimonious VDJ recombination scenarios were assigned using the TCRdist pipeline. In a later analysis, each TCR beta chain was defined by its CDR3 amino acid sequence together with its V-gene family, and reads without a unique V-gene family were excluded. In a later analysis, some 600 highly shared, low-generation-probability nucleotide sequences were removed to address suspected cross-contamination and a sequencing artifact. For each public chain, a later analysis derived a clonal expansion index from normalized ranks of inferred template counts within each repertoire. In a later analysis, generation probabilities were computed using a VDJ recombination model fitted to out-of-frame rearrangements, and the results were checked against IGoR. Hypergeometric tests were used in a later analysis to score TCR-TCR, TCR-HLA and TCR-CMV co-occurrence, with a repertoire-size bias correction applied to the TCR pairs. A later analysis estimated false discovery rates by permuting HLA or CMV assignments 20 times. In a later analysis, co-occurring TCRs were grouped using DBSCAN, with TCRdist sequence similarity added in when clustering inside HLA-allele-positive subsets. Repertoires with fewer than 30,000 or more than 120,000 public chains were left out of co-occurrence clustering, as were five repertoires with anomalous nucleotide sharing. The table was pulled from immuneACCESS by TCRdb, which kept in-frame rearrangements only. Such tables lose some clones; where checked, under half of the loss comes from unresolved V genes, and the rest has no known cause. V and J calls and clone size are those listed in that table; D and trimming were worked out from the DNA. In this sample the table shows 210,000 or so clones, just under 85% of which occur a single time. The biggest ten clones account for roughly 0.58% of the sample.

The cohort was made up of hundreds of healthy bone marrow donors. At the time of sampling, all cohort members were nominally healthy, though unrecorded immune exposures were likely present. The donor tested CMV seronegative, placing the donor among the 352 seronegative members of the cohort. A peripheral blood sample was collected from each donor, and TCR beta sequencing was performed on peripheral blood mononuclear cells. The Qiagen DNeasy Blood Extraction Kit was used to extract genomic DNA from the blood cell samples. Including cysteine and phenylalanine, the CDR3 has 16 amino acids. Only the CDR3 DNA is retained, 48 bases long and in frame from the first base. CDR1 and CDR2, per the germline V gene, are SGHAT and FQNNGV. Trimming leaves V shorter by 3 bases and J shorter by 6 bases, with the junction holding 11 bases beyond the gene matches. Comment on this clone: What antigen it recognizes has not been identified. No base qualities exist here, and no much larger clone lies one base off it.

This receptor chain uses TRBV11-2 and TRBJ1-1, with 9 central nucleotides matching TRBD1. The source is a woman in her thirties or forties in good health and CMV-seronegative. The source material was PBMCs. The CDR3 protein: CASSFRGQGYGAEAFF. The DNA reads as follows: TGTGCCAGCAGCTTCAGGGGACAGGGTTATGGGGCTGAAGCTTTCTTT.